The 8 T cell receptor beta chains listed next were all sequenced from one sample in a study of T-cell memory formation after mild COVID-19. Via MiXCR, TCRdb re-called the 5' RACE reads, giving one row per CDR3 protein. The sample shows about 110,000 distinct CDR3 sequences, 15% to 20% of them seen only once. The sample taken for sequencing was PBMCs or a T cell subset sorted from them (not recorded which). All receptors derive from a man aged 18 to 30 who had mild COVID-19 (a few samples of this study predate the infection). Cell type and time point are not known.

This sequence joins TRBV7-9 and TRBJ1-1; D gene ambiguous. The V end lost 6 bases, the J end lost 7 bases, and 9 bases lay between the germline ends. Germline V CDR1 and CDR2: SEHNR, FQNEAQ (reference sequence). This CDR3 has 11 residues. The chain's CDR3 is CASSRQGEAFF. CDR3 sequence (DNA): TGTGCCAGCAGTCGCCAAGGTGAAGCTTTCTTT.

This clonotype occurred a few times. The genes are TRBV7-9 and TRBJ2-1; TRBD2 agrees at 9 bases. The CDR3 loop spans 15 amino acids. The germline gives CDR1 SEHNR, CDR2 FQNEAQ (reference sequence). The J segment lost 6 bases and the V segment lost 0 bases, leaving 3 bases of the junction unmatched. The CDR3 region is CASSLAAGGFNEQFF. In DNA form, the CDR3 reads TGTGCCAGCAGCTTAGCAGCGGGGGGCTTCAATGAGCAGTTCTTC.

Concerning this clonotype: Its ends do not fully match the called genes, so a read error is possible. The chain carries TRBV2 and TRBJ2-5, with D possibly called TRBD1 or TRBD2 (5 bases each). CDR1 SNHLY and CDR2 FYNNEI come from the germline V gene. The CDR3 runs 14 residues. CDR3 nucleotide sequence: TGTGCCAGCAGAGAAGGGACGGCCCAAGAGACCCAGTACTTC. Its translation: CASREGTAQETQYF.

This chain joins TRBV28 and TRBJ1-5; D gene ambiguous. Germline CDR1 is MDHEN and CDR2 is SYDVKM. The CDR3 has 13 residues. Trimming stripped 2 bases from V and 6 bases from J, with 8 bases between. Here the CDR3 DNA reads TGTGCCAGCAGTTTACTAGGAGGTCAGCCCCAGCATTTT. Translation: CASSLLGGQPQHF.

This clonotype has more than one count but fewer than ten. The rearrangement joins TRBV5-1 to TRBJ1-3; 7 bases align to TRBD1. Trimming took 0 bases from V and 8 from J; bases not matched to a gene: 5. This CDR3 has 14 residues. CDR1 is SGHRS, CDR2 YFSETQ, per germline. The CDR3 spells CASSLGQGLDTIYF. Here the CDR3 DNA reads TGCGCCAGCAGCTTGGGACAGGGTCTAGACACCATATATTTT.

J is TRBJ1-5 and V is TRBV30; TRBD1 might be the D (6 bases). Per the germline V gene, CDR1 is GTSNPN and CDR2 is SVGIG (reference sequence). The CDR3 runs 16 residues. Trimming stripped 2 bases from V and 0 bases from J, with 14 bases between. In nucleotides, the CDR3 is TGTGCCTGGAGTTTACCTTGGACAGATAGCAATCAGCCCCAGCATTTT. It translates to CAWSLPWTDSNQPQHF.

The chain couples TRBV4-3 to TRBJ1-2; D is possibly TRBD1 (5 bases). The CDR3 sequence is 15 residues long. Germline CDR1 and CDR2: LGHNA and YSLEER. With 4 bases removed from V and 3 bases from J, the gap between germline ends came to 15 bases. The CDR3 loop reads CASSPTMAGDYGYTF. The DNA of the CDR3 is TGCGCCAGCAGCCCAACGATGGCGGGGGACTATGGCTACACCTTC.

This clonotype turned up a few times. The chain uses TRBV5-6 and TRBJ1-1; possible D gene TRBD1, 5 bases. V was clipped by 0 bases and J by 2 bases, with 11 bases between them. This CDR3 region has 15 residues. Looked up from germline, CDR1 is SGHDT and CDR2 is YYEEEE. The CDR3 region has the DNA TGTGCCAGCAGCTTGGGGTTTAGGGGCAACACTGAAGCTTTCTTT. This sequence encodes CASSLGFRGNTEAFF.